Listed here are 6 T cell receptor beta chains from one sample, sequenced in a study of shared clonotypes between healthy human individuals. CD45RO-negative CD8 cells positively selected for CCR7 made up the naive population, which excluded terminally differentiated effector memory CD45RA+ cells. Sequencing was performed with immunoSEQ multiplex PCR; in TCRdb, only in-frame clones are kept and a portion is missing. The table includes around 1,900,000 clones, 85% to 95% detected once. The sequencing input was naive CD8+ T cells from PBMCs. The receptors shown here come from a man aged 18 to 30 in good health. Some clones in this sample may be carry-over from other donors' samples.

The chain carries TRBV30 and TRBJ2-1; possibly TRBD2 for D (5 bases). CDR3 length: 12 residues. Looked up from germline, CDR1 is GTSNPN and CDR2 is SVGIG (reference sequence). The V end was cut by 1 base, the J end by 8 bases, with 9 bases between. The CDR3 here is CAWSAVGDEQFF. CDR3 in DNA: TGTGCCTGGAGTGCGGTCGGGGATGAGCAGTTCTTC.

V usage is TRBV6-6 and J usage is TRBJ1-2, with TRBD1 identical over 10 bases. V trimming: 5 bases; J trimming: 6 bases; junction bases outside the gene matches: 6. Per germline, CDR1 MNHNY and CDR2 SVGAGI (reference sequence). The CDR3 consists of 14 residues. The CDR3 DNA sequence: TGTGCCAGCAGTCCCTTTGGGACAGGGGATGGCTACACCTTC. The encoded protein is CASSPFGTGDGYTF.

The chain uses TRBV28 and TRBJ2-1, with 7 bases matching TRBD1. Losses at the gene ends were 4 bases for V and 3 bases for J; bases not matched to a gene: 12. CDR1 MDHEN and CDR2 SYDVKM come from the germline V gene. There are 17 residues in the CDR3. The CDR3, as DNA: TGTGCCAGCAGTTGGGAAAGGGACAGCGGATACTACAATGAGCAGTTCTTC. Translated, it gives CASSWERDSGYYNEQFF. The full variable domain, in which reference TRBV28 and TRBJ2-1 provide the parts outside the CDR3, is DVKVTQSSRYLVKRTGEKVFLECVQDMDHENMFWYRQDPGLGLRLIYFSYDVKMKEKGDIPEGYSVSREKKERFSLILESASTNQTSMYLCASSWERDSGYYNEQFFGPGTRLTVL.

The V gene is TRBV7-9, the J gene TRBJ2-7; tentatively, D is TRBD2 (5 bases). Germline V gene sequence: CDR1 SEHNR, CDR2 FQNEAQ (reference sequence). Deletions cut 2 bases from V and 5 bases from J, with 10 bases between. This CDR3 is 13 amino acids long. Here the CDR3 DNA reads TGTGCCAGCAGCTTATCCCCCGGGGACGAGCAGTACTTC. Translating gives CASSLSPGDEQYF. The full variable domain, rest sourced from reference TRBV7-9 and TRBJ2-7, is DTGVSQNPRHKITKRGQNVTFRCDPISEHNRLYWYRQTLGQGPEFLTYFQNEAQLEKSRLLSDRFSAERPKGSFSTLEIQRTEQGDSAMYLCASSLSPGDEQYFGPGTRLTVT.

This chain joins TRBV13 and TRBJ2-1; D ambiguous. Trimming removed 4 bases from V and 9 bases from J, with 19 bases in between. This CDR3 region has 15 residues. Germline CDR1 and CDR2: PRHDT and FYEKMQ (reference sequence). In DNA, the CDR3 is TGTGCCAGCAGCTCAAACGCCTTGACCCTTATTGAGCAGTTCTTC. Encoded protein: CASSSNALTLIEQFF.

This clone has a single count. Other DNA sequences in the sample encode the same CDR3. This rearrangement joins TRBV28 to TRBJ2-2, with D perhaps TRBD1 (6 bases). Germline lookup yields CDR1 MDHEN and CDR2 SYDVKM. With 6 bases removed from V and 1 base from J, the gap between germline ends came to 9 bases. The CDR3 runs to 14 residues. As DNA, the CDR3 is TGTGCCAGCAGGGGGACACTGAACACCGGGGAGCTGTTTTTT. Its protein is CASRGTLNTGELFF.